These 21 T cell receptor beta chains were sequenced from one sample in a study of molecular identifiers for immune sequencing clone quantification. MiXCR was run by TCRdb on the PCR reads, yielding one entry per CDR3 protein. Of 20,000 or so distinct CDR3 sequences listed, roughly 20% were seen once; the top ten hold 6.4%. The sample consisted of naive CD8+ T cells from blood, with Jurkat cell RNA spiked in. Subset of the sample: FACS-sorted CD8+CD4-CCR7+CD45RA+ naive T cells. Source of these receptors: a human donor in good health. Some libraries in this study had Jurkat cell RNA spiked in.

A remark on this clonotype: A single base separates this from a much larger clone, so it may be a read error. V gene TRBV29-1 combines with J gene TRBJ2-3; no clear D. In germline, CDR1 is SQVTM, CDR2 ANQGSEA. This CDR3 comprises 9 residues. The CDR3 here is CTTEGTQYF. The CDR3 DNA reads TGCACCACGGAAGGTACGCAGTATTTT.

This clonotype has only a few counts. This rearrangement joins TRBV11-2 to TRBJ2-7, with D tentatively TRBD1 or TRBD2 (6 bases each). This CDR3 has 15 residues. V gave up 6 bases and J gave up 4 bases, with 19 bases separating them. The V gene's germline CDR1 is SGHAT and CDR2 FQNNGV. This CDR3 reads CASSLGHGRFYEQYF. For the CDR3, the DNA is TGTGCCAGCAGTTTGGGACACGGGAGATTTTACGAGCAGTACTTC.

In the case of this clonotype: This may be a read error: a much more frequent sequence differs by one nucleotide. The chain links TRBV5-6 to TRBJ2-2, with D perhaps TRBD1 or TRBD2 (6 bases each). Per the germline V gene, CDR1 is SGHDT and CDR2 is YYEEEE. There are 13 residues in the CDR3. The CDR3, as DNA: TGTGCCGGCAGCCCGGAGGGGGCCGGGGAGCTGTTTTTT. This sequence encodes CAGSPEGAGELFF. Drawing the rest from reference TRBV5-6 and TRBJ2-2, the complete variable domain is DAGVTQSPTHLIKTRGQQVTLRCSPKSGHDTVSWYQQALGQGPQFIFQYYEEEERQRGNFPDRFSGHQFPNYSSELNVNALLLGDSALYLCAGSPEGAGELFFGEGSRLTVL.

This clonotype was seen repeatedly, ten times or more. The CDR3 DNA reads as TGTGCCAGCAGTTTATACGTCGGCACAGATACGCAGTATTTT. This gives the protein CASSLYVGTDTQYF. The rearrangement joins TRBV27 to TRBJ2-3; D call uncertain. This CDR3 spans 14 amino acids. Germline V gives CDR1 MNHEY, CDR2 SMNVEV (reference sequence). Trimming stripped 1 base from V and 1 base from J, with 6 bases between.

For this clonotype: This may come from a read error, since a much larger clone is one base off. The chain has TRBV28 and TRBJ2-7; perhaps TRBD1 as D (5 bases). CDR1 and CDR2 (germline): MDHEN, SYDVKM. The CDR3 totals 13 residues. Trimming shortened V by 8 bases and J by 3 bases, and 14 bases separated the two germline ends. CDR3 in DNA: TGTGCCAGCGGCCCGGACACCTACTACGAGCAGTACTTC. The encoded protein is CASGPDTYYEQYF.

The chain employs TRBV2 and TRBJ2-1; 8 bases are a match to TRBD2. The CDR3 totals 15 residues. The V gene end was trimmed by 1 base and the J gene end by 2 bases; junction bases not matched to a gene: 1. CDR1 is SNHLY, CDR2 FYNNEI, per germline. CDR3 coding DNA: TGTGCCAGCAGTGAAGGCGGGAGGCCCTACAATGAGCAGTTCTTC. Amino acid sequence: CASSEGGRPYNEQFF.

In its sample, this clonotype was seen once. A much larger clone is a single base away; this may be a read error. V is TRBV4-3 and J is TRBJ2-7, with TRBD2 identical over 11 bases. Trimming removed 0 bases from V and 4 bases from J; junction bases left unmatched: 11. The CDR3 covers 18 residues. The germline gives CDR1 LGHNA, CDR2 YSLEER. The CDR3 region has the DNA TGCGCCAGCAGCCAAGATCCACCCCAAACTAGCGGGGGTTACGAGCAGTACTTC. Its protein product is CASSQDPPQTSGGYEQYF.

The rearrangement uses TRBV6-6 and TRBJ2-7; 11 positions match TRBD2. After removal of 6 bases from V and 3 bases from J, the junction contained 7 bases not matched to a gene. The CDR3 has 15 residues. Germline CDR1 and CDR2: MNHNY and SVGAGI (reference sequence). The CDR3, as DNA: TGTGCCAGCAGGAGGGGACTAGCGGTGATCTACGAGCAGTACTTC. Translation gives CASRRGLAVIYEQYF.

This clonotype was observed at least ten times. The chain uses TRBV9 and TRBJ2-5; D ambiguous. V was pared by 0 bases and J by 1 base, with 7 bases between. Germline CDR1 and CDR2: SGDLS and YYNGEE. This CDR3 has 14 residues. Here the CDR3 reads CASSVGAVQETQYF. Here the CDR3 DNA reads TGTGCCAGCAGCGTAGGGGCCGTCCAAGAGACCCAGTACTTC.

This clonotype is medium-sized in the sample. The chain uses TRBV7-9 and TRBJ2-1; perhaps TRBD2 as D (6 bases). Trimming pared 8 bases from V and 5 bases from J, leaving 7 bases between. Germline CDR1 SEHNR, CDR2 FQNEAQ (reference sequence). This CDR3 region has 11 residues. The CDR3 here is CASRGNNEQFF. For the CDR3, the DNA is TGTGCCAGCCGGGGGAACAATGAGCAGTTCTTC.

V gene TRBV27 combines with J gene TRBJ2-1; D is possibly TRBD2 (5 bases). The CDR3 runs to 15 residues. Looked up from germline, CDR1 is MNHEY and CDR2 is SMNVEV (reference sequence). The V end was cut by 3 bases, the J end by 4 bases, with 13 bases between. The chain's CDR3 is CASSFLPTGYNEQFF. CDR3 sequence (DNA): TGTGCCAGCAGTTTCTTGCCTACGGGGTACAATGAGCAGTTCTTC.

As to this clonotype: This may be a read error, as it is one base from a much larger clone. Likely a read error: the CDR3 ends without its conserved phenylalanine or tryptophan. The chain has TRBV2 and TRBJ2-5; D not certain. V gave up 8 bases and J gave up 0 bases, with 16 bases separating them. Germline V CDR1 and CDR2: SNHLY, FYNNEI. This CDR3 contains 15 residues. The CDR3 reads CASLNFNLHQETQYL. CDR3 sequence (DNA): TGTGCCAGCCTAAACTTCAACTTGCACCAAGAGACCCAGTACCTC.

This clonotype was recorded a few times. The V and J genes are TRBV11-2 and TRBJ2-1, with D uncertain. CDR1 and CDR2 (germline): SGHAT, FQNNGV. The ends were cut back, 1 base at V and 9 bases at J, with 13 bases in the middle. The CDR3 totals 14 residues. The CDR3 region has the DNA TGTGCCAGCAGCTTAGTAGTCAGAATGGGTGAGCAGTTCTTC. Translated: CASSLVVRMGEQFF.

This clonotype rates as medium-sized (0.01 to 0.1%). The chain combines TRBV25-1 with TRBJ2-7; the D gene could be TRBD1 or TRBD2 (5 bases each). The CDR3 runs to 16 residues. From germline, CDR1 is MGHDK and CDR2 SYGVNS. V shed 6 bases and J shed 5 bases, with 23 bases lying between them. This chain's CDR3 is CASRPLFGTPHDEQYF. CDR3 coding DNA: TGTGCCAGCAGACCACTTTTCGGGACCCCGCACGACGAGCAGTACTTC.

This clonotype has a count of ten or more. The V gene is TRBV7-2, the J gene TRBJ1-5, with 10 bases identical to TRBD1. After removal of 5 bases from V and 5 bases from J, the junction contained 3 bases not matched to a gene. The CDR3 has 14 amino acids. Germline-derived CDR1 and CDR2 are SGHTA and FQGNSA. The CDR3 DNA sequence: TGTGCCAGCAGCCCTGGGACAGGGGATCAGCCCCAGCATTTT. It encodes CASSPGTGDQPQHF.

This clonotype was observed a handful of times. The chain is built from TRBV6-5 and TRBJ2-7; maybe TRBD1 (6 bases). Trimming cost V 5 bases and J 2 bases, with 13 bases left between them. This CDR3 contains 14 residues. The V gene's germline CDR1 is MNHEY and CDR2 SVGAGI. CDR3 protein: CASSPWTATYEQYF. CDR3 nucleotides: TGTGCCAGCAGTCCTTGGACAGCAACCTACGAGCAGTACTTC.

The chain employs TRBV27 and TRBJ2-2; D remains unclear. The CDR3 extends over 13 amino acids. Germline CDR1 and CDR2: MNHEY and SMNVEV (reference sequence). Trimming left V 8 bases short and J 4 bases short, with 11 bases between. The CDR3 region has the DNA TGTGCCAGCGGGCCAATGGGCACCGGGGAGCTGTTTTTT. It specifies CASGPMGTGELFF.

On this clonotype: This may arise from a read error, as a much more abundant clone is one base away. J is TRBJ2-7 and V is TRBV7-2, with D unclear. CDR1 and CDR2 (germline): SGHTA, FQGNSA. The CDR3 runs 13 residues. This chain's CDR3 is CASSPESSYEQHF. CDR3 nucleotide sequence: TGTGCCAGCAGCCCGGAGAGCTCCTACGAGCAGCACTTC.

Many counts were recorded for this clonotype. This chain connects TRBV4-3 to TRBJ2-7; 10 nucleotides match TRBD2. Germline CDR1 and CDR2: LGHNA and YSLEER. The V gene end was trimmed by 0 bases and the J gene end by 4 bases; junction bases not matched to a gene: 6. The CDR3 has 16 residues. CDR3 sequence: CASSQDIQREGYEQYF. Here the CDR3 DNA reads TGCGCCAGCAGCCAAGACATCCAGCGGGAGGGTTACGAGCAGTACTTC.

This clonotype has a count of ten or more. The V call is TRBV4-2, the J call TRBJ2-7, with 7 bases aligning to TRBD2. Germline CDR1 and CDR2: LGHNA and YNFKEQ. The CDR3 loop spans 14 amino acids. Trimming at V came to 3 bases and at J to 6 bases, leaving 8 bases not matched to a gene. Here the CDR3 DNA reads TGTGCCAGCAGCCACCCTGGGGGGGGGACCGAGCAGTACTTC. Translating gives CASSHPGGGTEQYF.

A word on this clonotype: A much larger clone is a single base away; this may be a read error. The CDR3 DNA sequence: TGTGCCAGCAACTTAGGCTATACGGGGTCCTACAATGAGCAGTTCTTC. Translation gives CASNLGYTGSYNEQFF. The V gene is TRBV11-2, the J gene TRBJ2-1, with D maybe TRBD2 (5 bases). The germline gives CDR1 SGHAT, CDR2 FQNNGV. The CDR3 consists of 16 residues.